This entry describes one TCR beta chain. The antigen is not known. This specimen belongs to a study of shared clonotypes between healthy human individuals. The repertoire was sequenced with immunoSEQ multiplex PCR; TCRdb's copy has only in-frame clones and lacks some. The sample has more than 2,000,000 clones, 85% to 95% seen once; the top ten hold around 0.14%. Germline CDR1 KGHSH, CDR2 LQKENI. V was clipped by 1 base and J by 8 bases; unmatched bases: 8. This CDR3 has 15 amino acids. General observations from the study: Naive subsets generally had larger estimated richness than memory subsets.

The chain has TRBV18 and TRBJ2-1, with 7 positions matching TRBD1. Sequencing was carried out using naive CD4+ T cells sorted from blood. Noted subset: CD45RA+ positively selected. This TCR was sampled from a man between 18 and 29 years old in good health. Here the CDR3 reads CASSPQSTGRDEQFF. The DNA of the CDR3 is TGTGCCAGCTCACCACAGTCGACAGGGCGCGATGAGCAGTTCTTC. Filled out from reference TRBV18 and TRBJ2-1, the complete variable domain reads NAGVMQNPRHLVRRRGQEARLRCSPMKGHSHVYWYRQLPEEGLKFMVYLQKENIIDESGMPKERFSAEFPKEGPSILRIQQVVRGDSAAYFCASSPQSTGRDEQFFGPGTRLTVL.